Following are 27 T cell receptor beta chains from one sample sequenced in a study of T cells expressing NK-cell markers. TCRdb reprocessed the 5' RACE reads, with one entry per CDR3 protein and no DNA. The table for this sample gives around 260,000 distinct CDR3 sequences. Input material: blood T cells: a sorted CD56 or NKG2C T cell subset, CD4+ or CD8+ T cells, or bulk PBMC T cells (not recorded which). Receptor source: a woman aged 18 to 75 in good health.

The V call is TRBV6-5, the J call TRBJ2-3; the D call from TCRdb, TRBD1, cannot be confirmed without DNA. This CDR3 has 14 amino acids. Germline loops: CDR1 MNHEY, CDR2 SVGAGI. CDR3 amino acids: CASSYWGEGDTQYF.

The genes are TRBV29-1 and TRBJ1-1. The CDR3 runs to 12 residues. Germline loops: CDR1 SQVTM, CDR2 ANQGSEA. CDR3 protein: CSAGGPGTEAFF.

Here the CDR3 reads CASSQPDPRDTQYF. The chain couples TRBV5-1 to TRBJ2-3. The CDR3 spans 14 residues. Germline V gives CDR1 SGHRS, CDR2 YFSETQ.

V usage is TRBV7-9 and J usage is TRBJ1-1; TCRdb lists TRBD1, though no DNA is available to test this call. Germline CDR1 and CDR2: SEHNR and FQNEAQ (reference sequence). The CDR3 has 14 amino acids. The CDR3 spells CASSLGPGATEAFF. Full variable domain (rest looked up from reference TRBV7-9 and TRBJ1-1): DTGVSQNPRHKITKRGQNVTFRCDPISEHNRLYWYRQTLGQGPEFLTYFQNEAQLEKSRLLSDRFSAERPKGSFSTLEIQRTEQGDSAMYLCASSLGPGATEAFFGQGTRLTVV.

The chain employs TRBV29-1 and TRBJ2-3. CDR1 and CDR2 from the germline V gene are SQVTM and ANQGSEA. The CDR3 runs to 11 residues. The CDR3 loop reads CSVEAFDTQYF.

The chain is built from TRBV27 and TRBJ2-7; TCRdb lists TRBD1, though no DNA is available to test this call. From germline, CDR1 is MNHEY and CDR2 SMNVEV (reference sequence). The CDR3 contains 16 residues. The CDR3 loop reads CASSLSRDRDTYEQYF.

CDR3 sequence reads: CASSQDRTSGQETQYF. The V gene is TRBV4-3, the J gene TRBJ2-5; TCRdb calls TRBD2, which cannot be checked without DNA. CDR3 length: 16 residues. Germline V lookup: CDR1 LGHNA, CDR2 YSLEER.

The chain is built from TRBV18 and TRBJ1-6. The CDR3 consists of 13 residues. In germline, CDR1 is KGHSH, CDR2 LQKENI. The CDR3 spells CASSPTGVEVLHF.

The genes are TRBV5-1 and TRBJ2-5; TCRdb gives TRBD1 as the D gene, but with no DNA this cannot be confirmed. Germline CDR1 SGHRS, CDR2 YFSETQ. The CDR3 runs 14 residues. This CDR3 reads CASSLEPTGMAQYF. The entire variable domain, with the rest obtained from reference TRBV5-1 and TRBJ2-5, is as follows: KAGVTQTPRYLIKTRGQQVTLSCSPISGHRSVSWYQQTPGQGLQFLFEYFSETQRNKGNFPGRFSGRQFSNSRSEMNVSTLELGDSALYLCASSLEPTGMAQYFGPGTRLLVL.

The gene calls are TRBV20-1 and TRBJ2-1. The CDR3 consists of 14 residues. CDR1 and CDR2 (germline): DFQATT, SNEGSKA (reference sequence). The CDR3 region is CSARVGTTYNEQFF.

The gene calls are TRBV28 and TRBJ1-3. Germline assignment: CDR1 MDHEN and CDR2 SYDVKM. The CDR3 length is 13 residues. The CDR3 sequence: CASSLWSGNTIYF.

The chain combines TRBV5-1 with TRBJ2-7; TCRdb names TRBD2, which stays unverified in the absence of DNA. The CDR3 is 15 amino acids. Germline CDR1 SGHRS, CDR2 YFSETQ. CDR3: CASSFLPSGSDEQYF.

The rearrangement uses TRBV20-1 and TRBJ1-2; TCRdb lists TRBD1, though no DNA is available to test this call. Germline assignment: CDR1 DFQATT and CDR2 SNEGSKA (reference sequence). The CDR3 loop spans 13 amino acids. The CDR3 sequence is CSAWGVGGYGYTF.

V and J are TRBV7-2 and TRBJ2-5; TCRdb outputs TRBD1, but without DNA this stays unchecked. The CDR3 totals 12 residues. Per the germline V gene, CDR1 is SGHTA and CDR2 is FQGNSA. Here the CDR3 reads CASSRGAETQYF.

V gene TRBV7-8 combines with J gene TRBJ2-3; TCRdb indicates TRBD1, and absent DNA this call remains unverified. Germline values: CDR1 SGHVS, CDR2 FQNEAQ. CDR3 size: 16 residues. The CDR3 loop is CASSPLSGLATDTQYF.

V and J are TRBV7-2 and TRBJ2-1; the TCRdb call, TRBD2, lacks DNA for checking. CDR3 size: 17 residues. Germline CDR1 is SGHTA and CDR2 is FQGNSA. The CDR3 sequence is CASAALLAGGVRDEQFF. Variable domain in full (rest from reference TRBV7-2 and TRBJ2-1): GAGVSQSPSNKVTEKGKDVELRCDPISGHTALYWYRQSLGQGLEFLIYFQGNSAPDKSGLPSDRFSAERTGGSVSTLTIQRTQQEDSAVYLCASAALLAGGVRDEQFFGPGTRLTVL.

The J gene is TRBJ2-3, the V gene TRBV11-2. Germline V gene lookup returns CDR1 SGHAT and CDR2 FQNNGV. This CDR3 contains 13 residues. CDR3: CASSLTLVDTQYF.

The chain couples TRBV7-9 to TRBJ1-1. Germline CDR1 is SEHNR and CDR2 is FQNEAQ (reference sequence). This CDR3 contains 14 residues. The chain's CDR3 is CASSLARGPAGAFF.

This sequence joins TRBV7-9 and TRBJ1-2; TCRdb lists TRBD1, though no DNA is available to test this call. CDR1 and CDR2 from the germline V gene are SEHNR and FQNEAQ (reference sequence). The CDR3 has 14 residues. The CDR3 spells CASSTWDRDYGYTF.

The chain is built from TRBV29-1 and TRBJ2-5; TCRdb calls TRBD1, which cannot be checked without DNA. Germline-derived CDR1 and CDR2 are SQVTM and ANQGSEA. This CDR3 has 14 amino acids. The CDR3 spells CSVELATGRETQYF.

The chain links TRBV7-3 to TRBJ2-2; TCRdb returns TRBD2, unconfirmable since there is no DNA. Germline V gene lookup returns CDR1 SGHTA and CDR2 FQGTGA. The CDR3 consists of 15 residues. CDR3: CASSMRLAGAGELFF.

The rearrangement links TRBV6-1 to TRBJ2-3; TCRdb proposes TRBD1, but this gene call is untestable without DNA. Germline V lookup: CDR1 MNHNS, CDR2 SASEGT. The CDR3 spans 15 residues. Here the CDR3 reads CASRGSFAGVRQQYF.

V gene TRBV7-2 combines with J gene TRBJ2-2; TCRdb selects TRBD1, and the lack of DNA leaves this call unchecked. CDR1 and CDR2 (germline): SGHTA, FQGNSA. The length of the CDR3 is 15 residues. The CDR3 loop reads CASSSPGINTGELFF.

The chain has TRBV5-1 and TRBJ2-5; lacking DNA, the TRBD1 call made by TCRdb goes unchecked. Germline CDR1 reads SGHRS; CDR2 reads YFSETQ. The CDR3 extends over 13 amino acids. The CDR3 protein is CASSMTGSETQYF.

CDR3 region: CASIGANYGYTF. The chain carries TRBV5-5 and TRBJ1-2. This CDR3 has 12 residues. Germline V gene lookup returns CDR1 SGHKS and CDR2 YYEKEE (reference sequence).

The chain recombines TRBV12-3 or TRBV12-4 with TRBJ2-1; absent DNA, TCRdb's TRBD2 call cannot be checked. The CDR3 loop spans 16 amino acids. The CDR3 loop is CASSIRLAGIYNEQFF.

The chain carries TRBV30 and TRBJ1-2. The V gene's germline CDR1 is GTSNPN and CDR2 SVGIG (reference sequence). There are 14 residues in the CDR3. The CDR3 here is CAWSDPGTPYGYTF.